Each of the 9 T cell receptor beta chains below was sequenced from the same sample in a study of T cells in Graves' hyperthyroidism and ophthalmopathy. Amplification yielded TCR beta CDR3 regions, with RNA transcripts as the source. First-round RT-PCR of the TCR CDR3 relied on the HTBI primer set. Each CDR3 protein gets one entry after TCRdb re-called the multiplex PCR reads with MiXCR. The table has 650,000 to 850,000 distinct CDR3 sequences, roughly a sixth seen once. Sequences were obtained from blood. Source of these receptors: a woman in her 50s with Graves' hyperthyroidism that later progressed to Graves' ophthalmopathy.

The V gene is TRBV6-1, the J gene TRBJ1-6; no reliable D call. The ends were cut back, 5 bases at V and 7 bases at J, with 18 bases in the middle. This CDR3 contains 16 residues. CDR1 is MNHNS and CDR2 is SASEGT in the germline V gene. The CDR3 coding sequence is TGTGCCAGCAGTCCACGGACCGAAGGGAGGAATTCACCCCTCCACTTT. Amino acids: CASSPRTEGRNSPLHF.

At least ten counts were recorded for this clonotype. The gene calls are TRBV28 and TRBJ2-1, with 7 nucleotides matching TRBD1. The ends lost 6 bases at V and 5 bases at J; junction bases unmatched: 7. CDR3 length: 14 residues. The germline V gene encodes CDR1 MDHEN and CDR2 SYDVKM. In nucleotides, the CDR3 is TGTGCCAGCAGAAGACAGGGAGATCACAATGAGCAGTTCTTC. Translating gives CASRRQGDHNEQFF.

This clonotype was seen a handful of times. V usage is TRBV3-1 and J usage is TRBJ1-2, with unresolved D. The V and J ends lost 3 bases and 8 bases respectively, with 16 bases between them. Looked up from germline, CDR1 is LGHDT and CDR2 is YNNKEL (reference sequence). The CDR3 sequence is 14 residues long. DNA for the CDR3: TGTGCCAGCAGCCATGGTAATACGGCGGAGGGCTACACCTTC. Protein: CASSHGNTAEGYTF. Using reference TRBV3-1 and TRBJ1-2 for the parts outside the CDR3, the full variable domain is DTAVSQTPKYLVTQMGNDKSIKCEQNLGHDTMYWYKQDSKKFLKIMFSYNNKELIINETVPNRFSPKSPDKAHLNLHINSLELGDSAVYFCASSHGNTAEGYTFGSGTRLTVV.

A few counts support this clonotype. The gene calls are TRBV19 and TRBJ1-4, with D tentatively TRBD1 (5 bases). V was cut by 11 bases and J by 7 bases, with 8 bases left in between. The CDR3 spans 10 residues. The germline CDR1 and CDR2 sequences are LNHDA and SQIVND (reference sequence). For the CDR3, the DNA is TGTGCCGTCGGGGGTGAAAAACTGTTTTTT. Translated: CAVGGEKLFF.

This clonotype has at least ten counts. J is TRBJ2-2 and V is TRBV20-1; possibly TRBD1 for D (5 bases). This CDR3 is 18 amino acids long. The germline CDR1 and CDR2 sequences are DFQATT and SNEGSKA (reference sequence). The V and J ends lost 1 base and 1 base respectively, with 19 bases between them. CDR3 bases: TGCAGTGCTAGAGTCGATCTTGGGCAGGGATGGAACACCGGGGAGCTGTTTTTT. It codes for CSARVDLGQGWNTGELFF.

This clonotype appeared many times. CDR3 bases: TGCAGCGTTTACGCTCGGACAGTCGGCGCCACTGAAGCTTTCTTT. This translates into CSVYARTVGATEAFF. The chain links TRBV29-1 to TRBJ1-1; D possibly corresponds to TRBD1 (6 bases). Deletions cut 5 bases from V and 4 bases from J, with 20 bases between. This CDR3 is built from 15 residues. Per germline, CDR1 SQVTM and CDR2 ANQGSEA.

There are a few counts of this clonotype. CDR3 bases: TGCAGTGCTAGAAACGGGGACAGGGTGAATACGCAGTATTTT. Translated: CSARNGDRVNTQYF. The rearrangement links TRBV20-1 to TRBJ2-3, with 9 bases identical to TRBD1. J gave up 7 bases and V 2 bases, and 7 bases lay outside the gene matches. Germline V gene lookup returns CDR1 DFQATT and CDR2 SNEGSKA (reference sequence). The CDR3 consists of 14 residues.

This clonotype has at least ten counts. V and J are TRBV27 and TRBJ2-5; TRBD2 might be the D (5 bases). Germline CDR1 is MNHEY and CDR2 is SMNVEV (reference sequence). The CDR3 has 14 amino acids. V was cut by 2 bases and J by 7 bases, with 14 bases left in between. Here the CDR3 DNA reads TGTGCCAGCAGTTTACTAGTGACAAGCGGGACCCAGTACTTC. Amino acid sequence: CASSLLVTSGTQYF.

This clonotype was detected ten times or more. J is TRBJ2-3 and V is TRBV11-2, with 8 bases aligning to TRBD2. The germline V gene encodes CDR1 SGHAT and CDR2 FQNNGV. The J segment lost 5 bases and the V segment lost 3 bases, leaving 4 bases of the junction unmatched. The CDR3 runs to 14 residues. CDR3 region: CASSFGGGRDTQYF. The DNA of the CDR3 is TGTGCCAGCAGCTTCGGCGGGGGGCGAGATACGCAGTATTTT. Complete variable domain (other parts from reference TRBV11-2 and TRBJ2-3): EAGVAQSPRYKIIEKRQSVAFWCNPISGHATLYWYQQILGQGPKLLIQFQNNGVVDDSQLPKDRFSAERLKGVDSTLKIQPAKLEDSAVYLCASSFGGGRDTQYFGPGTRLTVL.